This T cell receptor beta chain is from a study of blood T cells in healthy people across ages. Caucasian individuals from Russia who were healthy and aged 6 to 90 acted as donors. This clonotype has only a few counts. Its cognate antigen is unknown. The CDR3 extends over 15 amino acids. From germline, CDR1 is LGHNA and CDR2 YSLEER. After removal of 3 bases from V and 6 bases from J, the junction contained 6 bases not matched to a gene. Together with a sample-barcoded 5' primer, a J-beta primer mix was included in a second PCR lasting roughly 6 to 12 cycles. Every sample gave at least 2.5 million paired-end reads containing CDR3. Using its own MiXCR run on the 5' RACE reads, TCRdb lists one record per CDR3 protein. The sample has over 1.5 million distinct CDR3 sequences, around half seen once. Findings and caveats of the study: Estimates of diversity drawn from one million T cells were considered underestimates. As age increased, TCR beta diversity per million T cells fell in a roughly linear fashion.

The receptor was derived from a woman between 35 and 50 years old in good health. This chain joins TRBV4-3 and TRBJ1-2; 11 positions agree with TRBD1. The sample comprised blood. CDR3 region: CASSQRGQGADGYTF. The CDR3 nucleotides are TGCGCCAGCAGCCAGCGAGGACAGGGGGCGGATGGCTACACCTTC.